The rows below give T cell receptor beta chains drawn from one sample of a study of blood T cell repertoires in COVID-19. Method: immunoSEQ multiplex PCR; TCRdb's copy keeps in-frame clones and lacks some. The profile shows tens of thousands of clones, 65% to 85% of them singletons. Sequencing was done on a sample of peripheral blood. These receptor sequences come from a woman aged 60-75 years with acute or convalescent COVID-19. Both conserved end residues are part of each CDR3. The D gene is left open where the match is weak. The listing skips clone size in some rows; elsewhere it reads once, few, many or a size class.

D gene	J gene	V gene	clone size	CDR3 protein	CDR3 DNA
-	TRBJ1-1	TRBV5-6	-	CASSLVGAAEAFF	TGTGCCAGCAGCTTGGTTGGGGCGGCCGAGGCTTTCTTT
-	TRBJ1-3	TRBV6-1	-	CASSEVVSGNTIYF	TGTGCCAGCAGTGAAGTTGTATCTGGAAACACCATATATTTT
-	TRBJ1-3	TRBV19	medium-sized	CASSNTGAGNTIYF	TGTGCCAGTAGTAACACAGGTGCTGGAAACACCATATATTTT
-	TRBJ1-5	TRBV28	-	CASSLGGLNQPQHF	TGTGCCAGCAGTTTAGGAGGGCTCAATCAGCCCCAGCATTTT
-	TRBJ2-6	TRBV7-9	-	CASSLAGAAGANVLTF	TGTGCCAGCAGCTTAGCGGGGGCCGCTGGGGCCAACGTCCTGACTTTC
TRBD1	TRBJ2-7	TRBV30	-	CAWSGGTGGDEQYF	TGTGCCTGGAGTGGAGGGACAGGGGGCGACGAGCAGTACTTC
-	TRBJ1-2	TRBV2	-	CASSIQTYGYTF	TGTGCCAGCAGTATACAGACCTATGGCTACACCTTC
-	TRBJ1-1	TRBV11-2	-	CASSRYFTEAFF	TGTGCCAGCAGCCGATACTTCACTGAAGCTTTCTTT
TRBD1	TRBJ2-1	TRBV9	-	CASSVGGTGSYNEQFF	TGTGCCAGCAGCGTAGGAGGGACAGGGTCCTACAATGAGCAGTTCTTC
-	TRBJ1-1	TRBV10-2	-	CATTRRGPTMNTEAFF	TGCGCCACTACCCGCAGGGGTCCTACAATGAACACTGAAGCTTTCTTT
TRBD1	TRBJ2-7	TRBV5-5	-	CASSLETGGAYEQYF	TGTGCCAGCAGCTTGGAGACAGGGGGGGCCTACGAGCAGTACTTC
-	TRBJ1-3	TRBV11-3	-	CASSFLYSRLSGNTIYF	TGTGCCAGCAGCTTCTTATATAGTCGTCTCTCTGGAAACACCATATATTTT
-	TRBJ2-5	TRBV11-2	-	CASSSGTTQYF	TGTGCCAGCAGCTCCGGGACAACCCAGTACTTC
-	TRBJ1-1	TRBV10-3	-	CAISEFSEGGAFF	TGTGCCATCAGTGAGTTCTCGGAGGGGGGGGCTTTCTTT
-	TRBJ1-3	TRBV11-2	once	CASSWWTTSSGNTIYF	TGTGCCAGCAGCTGGTGGACTACAAGCTCTGGAAACACCATATATTTT
-	TRBJ1-1	TRBV29-1	once	CSGQQGVTEAFF	TGCAGCGGTCAACAGGGAGTTACTGAAGCTTTCTTT
TRBD1	TRBJ1-3	TRBV6-1	few	CASSEGTGFISGNTIYF	TGTGCCAGCAGTGAAGGGACAGGTTTCATCTCTGGAAACACCATATATTTT
-	TRBJ1-2	TRBV28	-	CASRNGGPLYGYTF	TGTGCCAGCAGAAACGGGGGACCGTTATATGGCTACACCTTC
-	TRBJ2-7	TRBV7-2	-	CASSLARSQGEQYF	TGTGCCAGCAGCTTAGCGCGGTCCCAGGGAGAGCAGTACTTC
TRBD1	TRBJ2-5	TRBV6-5	-	CASSTYRQGRETQYF	TGTGCCAGCAGTACCTACCGACAGGGGCGGGAGACCCAGTACTTC
TRBD1	TRBJ2-5	TRBV28	-	CASSSLGTANGETQYF	TGTGCCAGCAGTTCTCTGGGGACAGCCAATGGAGAGACCCAGTACTTC
TRBD1	TRBJ2-1	TRBV14	-	CASRRTGGLNEQFF	TGTGCCAGCAGACGGACAGGGGGCCTAAATGAGCAGTTCTTC
-	TRBJ1-5	TRBV3-1/TRBV3-2	-	CASSQDIGGNQPQHF	TGTGCCAGCAGCCAAGATATAGGGGGCAATCAGCCCCAGCATTTT
-	TRBJ2-7	TRBV24-1	-	CATSDYTGNYEQYF	TGTGCCACCAGTGATTATACGGGGAACTACGAGCAGTACTTC
-	TRBJ2-2	TRBV24-1	few	CATSDSNSGTGELFF	TGTGCCACCAGTGATTCAAATTCAGGGACCGGGGAGCTGTTTTTT
-	TRBJ1-5	TRBV6-5	few	CASSPPGWQPQHF	TGTGCCAGCAGTCCCCCCGGTTGGCAGCCCCAGCATTTT
TRBD2	TRBJ2-5	TRBV7-3	-	CASSLTTGGETQYF	TGTGCCAGCAGCTTAACGACGGGGGGAGAGACCCAGTACTTC
TRBD1	TRBJ1-2	TRBV28	-	CASSSDRTGGYGYTF	TGTGCCAGCAGTTCTGACAGGACAGGAGGCTATGGCTACACCTTC
-	TRBJ2-6	TRBV9	-	CASSVLRASGANVLTF	TGTGCCAGCAGCGTTCTTAGAGCCTCTGGGGCCAACGTCCTGACTTTC
TRBD2	TRBJ2-5	TRBV30	-	CAWSAPQAGGLGETQYF	TGTGCCTGGAGTGCCCCCCAAGCGGGGGGGCTGGGAGAGACCCAGTACTTC
-	TRBJ1-1	TRBV7-9	once	CASTVMNTEAFF	TGTGCCAGCACCGTAATGAACACTGAAGCTTTCTTT
-	TRBJ1-4	TRBV30	-	CAWSFKQRNEKLFF	TGTGCCTGGAGTTTCAAACAGAGAAATGAAAAACTGTTTTTT
-	TRBJ2-6	TRBV10-3	-	CAISDLIGVTTTGANVLTF	TGTGCCATCAGTGATCTGATAGGGGTTACCACAACTGGGGCCAACGTCCTGACTTTC
-	TRBJ2-3	TRBV7-2	-	CASSQRGRGFSTDTQYF	TGTGCCAGCAGCCAGCGCGGAAGGGGCTTTAGCACAGATACGCAGTATTTT
TRBD1	TRBJ1-5	TRBV5-6	many	CASSFNRGTGQPQHF	TGTGCCAGCAGCTTTAACAGGGGAACAGGGCAGCCCCAGCATTTT
TRBD1	TRBJ1-5	TRBV18	-	CASSVRGRGSAPGNQPQHF	TGTGCCAGCTCAGTAAGAGGCAGGGGGAGCGCCCCGGGCAATCAGCCCCAGCATTTT
-	TRBJ1-2	TRBV5-1	-	CASSFLNIWSYGYTF	TGCGCCAGCAGCTTCCTAAACATTTGGAGCTATGGCTACACCTTC
-	TRBJ1-2	TRBV7-8	-	CASSWITAGSDGYTF	TGTGCCAGCAGCTGGATCACGGCGGGCAGTGATGGCTACACCTTC
TRBD1	TRBJ2-2	TRBV7-2	few	CASSPAVRTGNTGELFF	TGTGCCAGCAGCCCCGCCGTTCGGACAGGAAACACCGGGGAGCTGTTTTTT
TRBD2	TRBJ2-7	TRBV15	-	CATAGGPTLSSYEQYF	TGTGCCACCGCGGGGGGCCCCACTCTCAGCTCCTACGAGCAGTACTTC
-	TRBJ1-6	TRBV30	-	CAWSGSSTGENSPLHF	TGTGCCTGGAGTGGTAGTTCGACAGGTGAAAATTCACCCCTCCACTTT
-	TRBJ1-4	TRBV4-2	-	CASSQEGGIGEKLFF	TGTGCCAGCAGCCAAGAGGGGGGGATTGGTGAAAAACTGTTTTTT
TRBD2	TRBJ2-5	TRBV4-1	-	CASSQGWEGETQYF	TGCGCCAGCAGCCAAGGTTGGGAGGGAGAGACCCAGTACTTC
-	TRBJ1-1	TRBV30	-	CAWSHRVNFEAFF	TGTGCCTGGAGTCACAGGGTGAACTTTGAAGCTTTCTTT
-	TRBJ1-5	TRBV19	-	CASSIIGSNQPQHF	TGTGCCAGTAGTATTATCGGTAGCAATCAGCCCCAGCATTTT
TRBD1	TRBJ2-3	TRBV10-1	-	CASSSGQGSDTQYF	TGCGCCAGCAGTTCGGGACAGGGTTCAGATACGCAGTATTTT
-	TRBJ1-3	TRBV6-5	once	CASSYGASGNTIYF	TGTGCCAGCAGTTATGGAGCGTCCGGAAACACCATATATTTT
-	TRBJ2-2	TRBV6-5	-	CASSYSSFGTGELFF	TGTGCCAGCAGTTACTCGTCTTTCGGCACCGGGGAGCTGTTTTTT
-	TRBJ1-5	TRBV7-2	-	CASSKTPRGPNSNQPQHF	TGTGCCAGCAGCAAGACCCCGCGGGGGCCTAATAGCAATCAGCCCCAGCATTTT
TRBD1	TRBJ2-3	TRBV6-5	-	CASDRGRDTQYF	TGTGCCAGCGACAGGGGCAGAGATACGCAGTATTTT
-	TRBJ1-1	TRBV18	-	CASSPSRAAASEAFF	TGTGCCAGCTCACCGTCGCGCGCCGCGGCCTCTGAAGCTTTCTTT
-	TRBJ1-2	TRBV5-1	-	CASSNPTDYGYTF	TGCGCCAGCAGTAACCCCACAGACTATGGCTACACCTTC
-	TRBJ1-1	TRBV5-5	-	CASSLTGKDTEAFF	TGTGCCAGCAGCTTGACAGGGAAGGACACTGAAGCTTTCTTT
-	TRBJ1-1	TRBV30	-	CVLAGYPTEAFF	TGTGTTCTGGCCGGGTACCCCACTGAAGCTTTCTTT
TRBD2	TRBJ2-3	TRBV30	-	CAWRGISGGRADTQYF	TGTGCCTGGAGAGGGATCAGCGGGGGTCGGGCAGATACGCAGTATTTT
-	TRBJ2-1	TRBV10-3	-	CAISESRQSSYNEQFF	TGTGCCATCAGTGAGTCGAGGCAGAGCTCCTACAATGAGCAGTTCTTC
TRBD1	TRBJ2-2	TRBV15	-	CATGAGGNTGELFF	TGTGCCACCGGGGCAGGGGGCAACACCGGGGAGCTGTTTTTT
TRBD2	TRBJ2-1	TRBV6-5	few	CASIAAAGENEQFF	TGTGCCAGCATTGCGGCAGCGGGGGAAAATGAGCAGTTCTTC
-	TRBJ2-1	TRBV2	-	CASARGLSSYNEQFF	TGTGCCAGCGCTAGGGGACTCAGCTCCTACAATGAGCAGTTCTTC